The rows below give T cell receptor beta chains drawn from one sample of a study of T cell repertoires in cytomegalovirus infection. Each CDR3 protein gets one entry after TCRdb re-called the reads with MiXCR. The table lists 830,000 or so distinct CDR3 sequences, less than 35% of them singletons. Their cognate antigens are unknown. Specimen: cultured CD8+ T cells from PBMCs, collected from culture after CMV antigen stimulation. The receptors come from a human donor in good health (CMV status not recorded). Some clones in this sample may be carry-over from other donors' samples. CDR3s include the opening cysteine and the closing phenylalanine or tryptophan. The D gene is left open where the match is weak. Clone size is stated in some rows and not others, as once, few, many or a class when expanded.

j_gene | v_gene | d_gene | abundance | CDR3nt | CDR3aa
TRBJ2-3 | TRBV27 | TRBD1 | . | TGTGTCAGCAGAAGGCTATACAGGGGGCTCACAGATACGCAGTATTTT | CVSRRLYRGLTDTQYF
TRBJ2-2 | TRBV25-1 | . | . | TGTGCCAGCGGTGAGCCTAAGGACTACACCGGGGAGCTGTTTTTT | CASGEPKDYTGELFF
TRBJ2-7 | TRBV7-6 | TRBD2 | many | TGTGCCAGCAGCTACGGGGGGATTCACGAGCAGTACTTC | CASSYGGIHEQYF
TRBJ2-5 | TRBV11-2 | . | once | TGTGCCAGCAGCTTATGGGACGCGGAGACCCAGTACTTC | CASSLWDAETQYF
TRBJ2-5 | TRBV19 | . | . | TGTGCCAGTAGTGTTTTGTCTGGCCAGACCCAGTACTTC | CASSVLSGQTQYF
TRBJ2-2 | TRBV11-2 | TRBD2 | few | TGTGCCAGCAGCTTAGGGGTTACGCGGGGGGTAACCGGGGAGCTGTTTTTT | CASSLGVTRGVTGELFF
TRBJ2-5 | TRBV6-5 | . | . | TGTGCCAGCAGTTACTCGAGCTTAAGCGGGTACCAAGAGACCCAGTACTTC | CASSYSSLSGYQETQYF
TRBJ2-3 | TRBV6-5 | TRBD2 | . | TGTGCCAGCAGTAGCGGGGGCCACAGCACAGATACGCAGTATTTT | CASSSGGHSTDTQYF
TRBJ2-2 | TRBV4-3 | . | . | TGCGCCAGCAGCCAAGATTGGCAGGTGGGGATCAACACCGGGGAGCTGTTTTTT | CASSQDWQVGINTGELFF
TRBJ2-2 | TRBV7-9 | . | many | TGTGCCAGCAGCCCAGGCGGGACTCGAGAGAACACCGGGGAGCTGTTTTTT | CASSPGGTRENTGELFF
TRBJ2-2 | TRBV6-5 | TRBD2 | few | TGTGCCAGCAGTTACCAAGCGGTGGAGACTAGCGGGGGGACCTACACCGGGGAGCTGTTTTTT | CASSYQAVETSGGTYTGELFF
TRBJ1-1 | TRBV9 | . | . | TGTGCCAGCAGCCTAAAGGTCCCGGGAAAGAACACTGAAGCTTTCTTT | CASSLKVPGKNTEAFF
TRBJ1-4 | TRBV28 | TRBD1 | few | TGTGCCAGCAGTTTCGATACAGGGGGCCGAGATGAAAAACTGTTTTTT | CASSFDTGGRDEKLFF
TRBJ2-4 | TRBV11-1 | . | few | TGTGCCAGCAGCTTAGGAGGGGGTAACATTCAGTACTTC | CASSLGGGNIQYF
TRBJ2-3 | TRBV27 | . | . | TGTGCCATCAGTTTATGGAGGGAGCCTAGCACAGATACGCAGTATTTT | CAISLWREPSTDTQYF
TRBJ2-3 | TRBV5-6 | . | few | TGTGCCAGCAGCCTAAAGGTTAAAATGAGCACAGATACGCAGTATTTT | CASSLKVKMSTDTQYF
TRBJ1-2 | TRBV7-6 | . | . | TGTGCCAGCAGCGAATCCTCAGCGATTAACTATGGCTACACCTTC | CASSESSAINYGYTF
TRBJ1-4 | TRBV7-1 | . | few | TGTGCCAGCAGCTCCATTGACAGGCTAAATGAAAAACTGTTTTTT | CASSSIDRLNEKLFF
TRBJ2-2 | TRBV7-8 | . | few | TGTGCCAGCAGCTTTGCCAGGACCAACACCGGGGAGCTGTTTTTT | CASSFARTNTGELFF
TRBJ1-2 | TRBV7-9 | . | few | TGTGCCAGCAGCCCCCTTGATGGCACTAACTATGGCTACACCTTC | CASSPLDGTNYGYTF
TRBJ2-1 | TRBV7-9 | . | few | TGTGCCAGCAGCCAGGGGCCCCTCAATGAGCAGTTCTTC | CASSQGPLNEQFF
TRBJ2-7 | TRBV12-3/TRBV12-4 | TRBD1 | . | TGTGCCAGCAGTTTCCGGGACAGGGGTTTCGGAACCTACGAGCAGTACTTC | CASSFRDRGFGTYEQYF
TRBJ2-3 | TRBV12-3/TRBV12-4 | . | few | TGTGCCAGCAGTAACTACCCCGCAGGGCGCACAGATACGCAGTATTTT | CASSNYPAGRTDTQYF
TRBJ1-1 | TRBV6-5 | . | . | TGTGTCAGCATTCCAGGACAGACCCTTCCCTGGAACACTGAAGCTTTCTTT | CVSIPGQTLPWNTEAFF
TRBJ1-1 | TRBV6-1 | TRBD1 | . | TGTGCCAGCAGTGAGGGGACAGGGGGCGCTGAAGCTTTCTTT | CASSEGTGGAEAFF
TRBJ1-1 | TRBV28 | . | few | TGTGCCAGCATCTTACAGGGCGCTGAAGCTTTCTTT | CASILQGAEAFF
TRBJ2-7 | TRBV27 | . | . | TGTGCCAGCAGTCCGACCGGGACGCCCTACGAGCAGTACTTC | CASSPTGTPYEQYF
TRBJ1-4 | TRBV5-6 | . | . | TGTGCCAGCAGCACCGAGGGGTTGGGCGTTGAAAAACTGTTTTTT | CASSTEGLGVEKLFF